One and the same sample provided the 11 T cell receptor beta chains below, sequenced in a study of T-cell memory formation after mild COVID-19. TCRdb redid the calling of the 5' RACE reads with MiXCR, one entry per CDR3 protein. This table holds approximately 300,000 distinct CDR3 sequences, around a sixth found once. Sequenced input: PBMCs or a T cell subset sorted from them (not recorded which). These receptor sequences come from a man younger than 35 who had mild COVID-19 (a few samples of this study predate the infection). Cell type and time point are not known.

This clonotype was seen at least ten times. CDR3: CASSLRDKGGYNGNQPQHF. The DNA for the CDR3 is TGCGCCAGCAGCCTACGGGACAAGGGAGGATATAACGGCAATCAGCCCCAGCATTTT. The V call is TRBV5-1, the J call TRBJ1-5, with TRBD1 as a possible D gene (6 bases). Germline V gene lookup returns CDR1 SGHRS and CDR2 YFSETQ. The CDR3 contains 19 residues. Trimming stripped 4 bases from V and 2 bases from J, with 25 bases between.

The genes are TRBV12-3 or TRBV12-4 and TRBJ2-3, with a possible D match to TRBD2 (5 bases). This CDR3 contains 14 residues. V was shortened by 4 bases and J by 4 bases, with 12 bases between the two germline ends. CDR3 DNA sequence: TGTGCCAGCAGTTCCACCTCCGGGGCAGATACGCAGTATTTT. It is translated as CASSSTSGADTQYF.

This clonotype was counted a few times. This chain uses TRBV5-1 with TRBJ1-1, with D maybe TRBD1 (5 bases). This CDR3 has 12 amino acids. Trimming removed 4 bases from V and 11 bases from J, with 15 bases in between. CDR1 SGHRS and CDR2 YFSETQ come from the germline V gene. CDR3 in DNA: TGCGCCAGCAGCGCCTCAGGGAATATGGCTTTCTTT. Protein: CASSASGNMAFF. The full variable domain, with the rest looked up from reference TRBV5-1 and TRBJ1-1, is KAGVTQTPRYLIKTRGQQVTLSCSPISGHRSVSWYQQTPGQGLQFLFEYFSETQRNKGNFPGRFSGRQFSNSRSEMNVSTLELGDSALYLCASSASGNMAFFGQGTRLTVV.

The sample holds a few counts of this clonotype. V usage is TRBV12-3 or TRBV12-4 and J usage is TRBJ1-2, with a tentative D call TRBD1 (5 bases). Trimming cost V 2 bases and J 6 bases, with 10 bases left between them. The CDR3 contains 13 residues. CDR3 loop: CASSLREGDGYTF. The CDR3 DNA reads TGTGCCAGCAGTTTAAGGGAAGGGGATGGCTACACCTTC.

This clonotype was recorded at least ten times. The V and J genes are TRBV11-2 and TRBJ2-7; unclear D gene. V lost 3 bases and J lost 3, with 9 bases in between. Per the germline V gene, CDR1 is SGHAT and CDR2 is FQNNGV. The CDR3 is 13 residues long. CDR3 sequence (DNA): TGTGCCAGCAGCTTGGGCGTATACTACGAGCAGTACTTC. Residues: CASSLGVYYEQYF.

This clonotype occurred a few times. The chain has TRBV6-5 and TRBJ2-3, with 10 bases identical to TRBD2. CDR3 length equals 15 residues. The germline V gene encodes CDR1 MNHEY and CDR2 SVGAGI. V lost 2 bases and J lost 1; bases outside the gene matches: 0. The CDR3 DNA sequence: TGTGCCAGCAGTTACGGGACTAGCGGCACAGATACGCAGTATTTT. It yields the protein CASSYGTSGTDTQYF.

The chain carries TRBV11-2 and TRBJ1-4, with D hard to call. V was shortened by 1 base and J by 6 bases, with 12 bases between the two germline ends. Per germline, CDR1 SGHAT and CDR2 FQNNGV. This CDR3 is 15 amino acids long. The CDR3 sequence: CASSLAALMDEKLFF. As DNA, the CDR3 is TGTGCCAGCAGCTTAGCAGCGTTGATGGATGAAAAACTGTTTTTT.

This clonotype has more than one count but fewer than ten. V usage is TRBV7-3 and J usage is TRBJ2-2, with 9 nucleotides matching TRBD2. CDR3 length: 15 residues. V lost 3 bases and J lost 6; bases outside the gene matches: 5. Germline loops: CDR1 SGHTA, CDR2 FQGTGA. The CDR3 loop reads CASSFYSGGPGELFF. The CDR3 bases are TGTGCCAGCAGCTTTTATAGCGGGGGCCCCGGGGAGCTGTTTTTT.

The V and J genes are TRBV6-2 or TRBV6-3 and TRBJ2-7, with 11 bases identical to TRBD1. After removal of 4 bases from V and 2 bases from J, the junction contained 4 bases not matched to a gene. The CDR3 runs to 15 residues. Germline V lookup: CDR1 MNHEY, CDR2 SVGEGT. CDR3 DNA: TGTGCCAGCAGTTCCAGGACAGGGGGCCCCTACGAGCAGTACTTC. It is translated as CASSSRTGGPYEQYF.

The chain is built from TRBV12-3 or TRBV12-4 and TRBJ2-2, with 8 bases identical to TRBD1. CDR3 size: 14 residues. The J segment lost 6 bases and the V segment lost 4 bases, leaving 4 bases of the junction unmatched. This CDR3 reads CASSSLQGAGELFF. The CDR3 coding sequence is TGTGCCAGCAGTTCCCTACAGGGGGCCGGGGAGCTGTTTTTT.

The chain links TRBV6-1 to TRBJ2-3, with D perhaps assigned TRBD1 or TRBD2 (6 bases each). The germline CDR1 and CDR2 sequences are MNHNS and SASEGT. V gave up 0 bases and J gave up 6 bases, with 10 bases separating them. The CDR3 extends over 14 amino acids. The CDR3 sequence: CASSEAGGRDTQYF. For the CDR3, the DNA is TGTGCCAGCAGTGAAGCCGGGGGCAGGGATACGCAGTATTTT.